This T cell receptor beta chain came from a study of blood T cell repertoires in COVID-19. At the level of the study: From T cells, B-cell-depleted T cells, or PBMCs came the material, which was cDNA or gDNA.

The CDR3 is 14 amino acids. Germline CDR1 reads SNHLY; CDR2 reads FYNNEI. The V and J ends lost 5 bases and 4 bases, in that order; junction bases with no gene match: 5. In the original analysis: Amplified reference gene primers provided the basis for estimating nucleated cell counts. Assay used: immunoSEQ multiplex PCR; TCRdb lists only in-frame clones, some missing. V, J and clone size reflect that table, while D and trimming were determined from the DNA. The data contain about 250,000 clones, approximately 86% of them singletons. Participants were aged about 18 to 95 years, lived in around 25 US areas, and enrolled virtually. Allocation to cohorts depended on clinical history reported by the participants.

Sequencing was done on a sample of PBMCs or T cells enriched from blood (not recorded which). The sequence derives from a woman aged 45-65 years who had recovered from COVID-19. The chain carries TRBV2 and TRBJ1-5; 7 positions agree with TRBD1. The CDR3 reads CASSLDRYNQPQHF. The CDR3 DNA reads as TGTGCCAGCAGTCTGGACAGGTATAATCAGCCCCAGCATTTT.